The text below deals with one TCR beta chain. This clonotype was seen ten or more times. Its cognate antigen has yet to be identified. No per-base quality is available; no much larger clone lies one base away. Ophthalmopathy patients had moderately to severely active disease, Clinical Activity Score of at least 3, NOSPECS grade of at least 4, and duration under 3 months. The study excluded patients with uncontrolled infections, other autoimmune diseases, pregnancy or lactation. Diagnoses relied on clinical symptoms, serum thyroxine and TRAb, thyroid ultrasound and orbital computed tomography. PBMCs were separated from under 12 ml of fresh peripheral blood using Ficoll-Paque density gradient centrifugation. Total RNA was extracted with Trizol reagent, and quality was checked on an Agilent 2100 Bioanalyzer. These data belong to a study of T cells in Graves' hyperthyroidism and ophthalmopathy (dated by TCRdb to the late 2010s). Turning to the overall study: Peripheral blood was sampled at the time of initial diagnosis, prior to any treatment. A discovery cohort of roughly 96 patients, roughly 45 with Graves' ophthalmopathy and roughly 59 with stable Graves' hyperthyroidism, was used to find distinguishing TCR V-J signatures. Following sampling, methimazole starting at 30 mg daily was given to hyperthyroidism patients, and high-dose intravenous methylprednisolone was given to ophthalmopathy patients. The study also compared thyroid tissue and blood T-cell repertoires from a handful of Graves' hyperthyroidism patients. The 100 or so discovery patients were randomly split 7:3 into training and test sets. Prospective prediction of ophthalmopathy was tested in an independent validation cohort consisting of 18 hyperthyroidism patients and 17 patients who later progressed to ophthalmopathy. The paper reports TCR Vbeta CDR3 sequencing of more than 120 peripheral blood samples: approximately 43 ophthalmopathy, around 80 hyperthyroidism and some 17 progressor patients. On the study overall, not on this receptor specifically: In validation, the model predicted progression to ophthalmopathy a median of roughly 6.2 months before onset, with about 67% sensitivity and just under 75% specificity. No statistical method was used to set the sample size in advance, and investigators knew the group allocation. A model built on a 13 V-J signature distinguished ophthalmopathy from stable hyperthyroidism, reaching 87.88% sensitivity and 81% to 83% specificity in cross-validation and 80%/75% in testing. Most expanded thyroid clonotypes (frequency above 0.001) were also found in blood, which suggests that blood repertoires may mirror thyroid immune responses.

TCR beta CDR3 regions were amplified from RNA transcripts. The first round of RT-PCR for the TCR CDR3 was performed with the HTBI primer set and the Qiagen OneStep RT-PCR kit. Libraries were constructed in a second round of multiplex PCR, after which size selection and purification were carried out. Paired-end sequencing of the libraries was performed with 100 bp reads on an Illumina HiSeq2000. The source study handled its data this way. SOAPnuke was used to process the raw data, removing reads that contained adapters or uncalled bases, had a mean Phred below 15, or lacked an exact match to the constant primer or identifier. COPE v1.2.5 was used to merge high-quality paired reads, and clonotypes were defined as unique nucleotide sequences. Clonotypes were aligned to IMGT TRBV, TRBD and TRBJ reference segments using MiTCR v1.1. The analysis was restricted to V-J combinations with a frequency above 0.0001, which together covered about 99% of the repertoires. The TCS score was defined as F50 (clonal expansion) divided by E x V (chaos), with BLOSUM62-based TCRdist calculated between CDR3 peptides within each V-J. Welch's t-statistics and random forest reduced 500 to 650 V-J features to around 14, which were used in a naive Bayes classifier (R e1071). The public reads were quality trimmed at Q25 with fastp and then assembled into clones with MiXCR by TCRdb, keeping productive beta chains. Rows are unified per CDR3 protein, each entry keeping the most common DNA and genes. It is TCRdb's table, rather than the study itself, that gives the V and J calls and clone size. This sample is represented by fewer than 650,000 distinct CDR3 sequences; 12% to 15% of them were singletons. About 6.6% of the sample is taken by the ten largest.

What was sequenced was blood. The TCR was taken from a woman younger than 30 with Graves' ophthalmopathy.

The DNA is TGTGCCAGCAGCCCGGGACGGTACACAGATACGCAGTATTTT. Its protein reads: CASSPGRYTDTQYF. This receptor chain uses TRBV7-3 and TRBJ2-3; the D element might be TRBD1 or TRBD2, as each aligns at 5 bases. The CDR3 holds 14 amino acids from the cysteine to the phenylalanine. Of the read, only the CDR3 DNA is kept; its 42 bases are in frame from base 1. V gives up 5 bases and J gives up 2 bases, and the segment between their germline ends measures 11 bases. The germline V gene supplies CDR1 SGHTA and CDR2 FQGTGA.